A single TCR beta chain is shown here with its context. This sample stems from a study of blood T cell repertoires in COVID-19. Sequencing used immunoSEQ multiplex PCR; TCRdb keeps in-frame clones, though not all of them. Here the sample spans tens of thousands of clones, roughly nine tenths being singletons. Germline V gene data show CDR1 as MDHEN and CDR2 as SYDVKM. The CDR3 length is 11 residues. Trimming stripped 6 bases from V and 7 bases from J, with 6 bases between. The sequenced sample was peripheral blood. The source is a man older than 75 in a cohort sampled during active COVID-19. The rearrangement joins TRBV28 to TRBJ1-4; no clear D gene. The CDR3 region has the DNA TGTGCCAGCAGCCCAGGTGAAAAACTGTTTTTT. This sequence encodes CASSPGEKLFF.